This T cell receptor (beta chain) emerged from a study of technical replicates of blood from several donors. TCRdb's table, derived via immunoSEQ multiplex PCR, lists solely in-frame clones and lacks some. The data contain some 50,000 clones, roughly 94% of them seen just once; the ten biggest clones take up 0.2% to 0.25%. Germline V gene lookup returns CDR1 SGHRS and CDR2 YFSETQ. Trimming cost V 0 bases and J 1 base, with 8 bases left between them. The CDR3 runs 16 residues. The receptor comes from a human donor in good health. Source material: T cells isolated from PBMCs. The chain carries TRBV5-1 and TRBJ2-6; D ambiguous. The CDR3 sequence is CASSLVSVSGANVLTF. The CDR3 DNA sequence: TGCGCCAGCAGCTTGGTCTCCGTATCTGGGGCCAACGTCCTGACTTTC. The full variable domain, in which reference TRBV5-1 and TRBJ2-6 provide the parts outside the CDR3, is KAGVTQTPRYLIKTRGQQVTLSCSPISGHRSVSWYQQTPGQGLQFLFEYFSETQRNKGNFPGRFSGRQFSNSRSEMNVSTLELGDSALYLCASSLVSVSGANVLTFGAGSRLTVL.